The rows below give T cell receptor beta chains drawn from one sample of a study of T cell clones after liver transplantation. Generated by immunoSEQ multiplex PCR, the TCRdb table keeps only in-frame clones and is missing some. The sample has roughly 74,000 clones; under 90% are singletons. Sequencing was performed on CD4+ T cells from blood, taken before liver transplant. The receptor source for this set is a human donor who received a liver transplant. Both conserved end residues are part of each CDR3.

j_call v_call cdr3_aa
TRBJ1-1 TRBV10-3 CAISESGGGAEAFF
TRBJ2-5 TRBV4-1 CASSQMDRETQYF
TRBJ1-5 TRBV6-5 CASSNPPEPQHF
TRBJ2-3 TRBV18 CASSPPGRTTDTQYF
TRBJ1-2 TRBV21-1 CASSKGGEGAPYGYTF
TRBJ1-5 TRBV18 CASSLTILDRGGQPQHF
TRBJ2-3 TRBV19 CASSRGGLSVADTQYF
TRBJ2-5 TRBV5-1 CASSLDVGSATQYF
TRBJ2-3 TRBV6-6 CATMREPDSTDTQYF
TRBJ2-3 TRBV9 CASSVETAPATDTQYF
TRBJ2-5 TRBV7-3 CASSPGAGSQETQYF
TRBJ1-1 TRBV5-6 CASRIGRGRAGNTEAFF
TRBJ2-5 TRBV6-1 CASSEILAGEETQYF
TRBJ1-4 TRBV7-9 CASSLTGDATNEKLFF
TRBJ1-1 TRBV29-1 CSVESRTRGSFF
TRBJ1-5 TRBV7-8 CASSVDNVQPQHF
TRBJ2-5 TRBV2 CASSDLPPSSRGTQYF
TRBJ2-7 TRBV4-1 CASSRATGQGGSYEQYF
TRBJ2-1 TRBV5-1 CASSSSSGYNEQFF